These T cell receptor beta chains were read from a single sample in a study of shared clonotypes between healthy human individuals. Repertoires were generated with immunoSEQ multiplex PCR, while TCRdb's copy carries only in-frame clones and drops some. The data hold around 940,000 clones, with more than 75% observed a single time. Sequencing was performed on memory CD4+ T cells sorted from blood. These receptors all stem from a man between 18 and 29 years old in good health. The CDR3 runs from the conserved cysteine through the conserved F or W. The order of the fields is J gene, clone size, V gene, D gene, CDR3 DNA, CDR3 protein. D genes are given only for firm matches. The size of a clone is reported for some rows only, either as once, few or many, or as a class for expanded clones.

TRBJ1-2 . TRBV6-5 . TGTGCCAGCAGTTATCGACAATTTGACTATGGCTACACCTTC CASSYRQFDYGYTF
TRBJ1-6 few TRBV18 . TGTGCCAGCTCACCAGAGAAGAGGCCTAATTCACCCCTCCACTTT CASSPEKRPNSPLHF
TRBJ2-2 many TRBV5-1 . TGCGCCAGCAAGGACATCCCGAACACCGGGGAGCTGTTTTTT CASKDIPNTGELFF
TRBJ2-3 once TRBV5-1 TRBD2 TGCGCCAGCAGCTCCCAAGGACTAGCGGGAGTGATAGATACGCAGTATTTT CASSSQGLAGVIDTQYF
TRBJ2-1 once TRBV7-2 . TGTGCCAGCAGCTTAGCGCTCGGATACAATGAGCAGTTCTTC CASSLALGYNEQFF
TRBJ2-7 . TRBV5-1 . TGCGCCAGCAGCTTAAACGTCCACTCCTACGAGCAGTACTTC CASSLNVHSYEQYF
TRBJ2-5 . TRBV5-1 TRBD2 TGCGCCAGCAGCTTTCCTAGCGGGGGTATGGAGACCCAGTACTTC CASSFPSGGMETQYF
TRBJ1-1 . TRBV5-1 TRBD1 TGCGCCAGCAGCTTGGCACCTGACAGGGCCACCCGGGGCACTGAAGCTTTCTTT CASSLAPDRATRGTEAFF
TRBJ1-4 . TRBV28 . TGTGCCAGCAGTACCTACAGTACAACTAATGAAAAACTGTTTTTT CASSTYSTTNEKLFF
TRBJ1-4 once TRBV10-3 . TGTGCCATCAGTGAGTCTCCGGATAGTAGTGAAAAACTGTTTTTT CAISESPDSSEKLFF
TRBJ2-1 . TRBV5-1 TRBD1 TGCGCCAGCAGCTCCGGGACAGTCTACAATGAGCAGTTCTTC CASSSGTVYNEQFF
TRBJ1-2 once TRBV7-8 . TGTGCCAGCAGCTTCTCAGCGGGGTCCGCGCAGGGCTACACCTTC CASSFSAGSAQGYTF
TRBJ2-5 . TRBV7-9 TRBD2 TGTGCCAGCAGTCGCAGCGGGGGGGCGGTCGAGACCCAGTACTTC CASSRSGGAVETQYF
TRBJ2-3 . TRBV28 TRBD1 TGTGCCAGCAGTCCCCAGATAAGGGACAGGGTTAGCACAGATACGCAGTATTTT CASSPQIRDRVSTDTQYF
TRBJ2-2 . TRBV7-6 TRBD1 TGTGCCAGCAGGGCCGGGACAGCGAACACCGGGGAGCTGTTTTTT CASRAGTANTGELFF
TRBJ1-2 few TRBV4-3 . TGCGCCAGCAGCCAAGATCGACGAGGCTACACCTTC CASSQDRRGYTF
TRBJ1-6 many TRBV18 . TGTGCCAGCTCACCAGTTCCTAATTCACCCCTCCACTTT CASSPVPNSPLHF
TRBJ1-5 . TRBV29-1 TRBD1 TGCAGCGCTGTACAGGGGGCGGATCAGCCCCAGCATTTT CSAVQGADQPQHF
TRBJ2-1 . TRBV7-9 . TGTGCCAGCAGCTTAGTTTCAGGGTACAATGAGCAGTTCTTC CASSLVSGYNEQFF
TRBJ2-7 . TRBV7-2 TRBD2 TGTGCCAGCAGAAAGGGTAGCGGGAGTGGGTACGAGCAGTACTTC CASRKGSGSGYEQYF
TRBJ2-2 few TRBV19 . TGTGCCAGTAGTGCCACCCGGCCCGGGGAGCTGTTTTTT CASSATRPGELFF
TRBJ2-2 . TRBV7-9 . TGTGCCAGCAGCTTATTGGGGACGGACACCGGGGAGCTGTTTTTT CASSLLGTDTGELFF
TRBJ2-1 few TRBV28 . TGTGCCAGCAGTTTAGGGCGCAGGGCAGGGGCTAACAATGAGCAGTTCTTC CASSLGRRAGANNEQFF
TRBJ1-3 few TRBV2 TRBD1 TGTGCCAGCAGGAGACAGGGCGGCGGGAACACCATATATTTT CASRRQGGGNTIYF
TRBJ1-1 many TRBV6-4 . TGTGCCAGCAGTGACTCGTCCCTGGGCACTGAAGCTTTCTTT CASSDSSLGTEAFF
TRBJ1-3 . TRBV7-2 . TGTGCCAGCAGCTTAAGTCGGGGCGGCTCTGGAAACACCATATATTTT CASSLSRGGSGNTIYF
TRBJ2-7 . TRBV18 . TGTGCCAGCTCACCTCAGACAGGTGCCTACGAGCAGTACTTC CASSPQTGAYEQYF
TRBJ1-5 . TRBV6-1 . TGTGCCAGCACCAACCCTCAGCCCCAGCATTTT CASTNPQPQHF
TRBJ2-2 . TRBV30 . TGTGCCTGGATACGGGACTCCGCGAACACCGGGGAGCTGTTTTTT CAWIRDSANTGELFF
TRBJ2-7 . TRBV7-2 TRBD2 TGTGCCAGCAGCTTAAATCAGGGACTAGCGGGAGGGCTGTCCAACGAGCAGTACTTC CASSLNQGLAGGLSNEQYF
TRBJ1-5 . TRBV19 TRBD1 TGTGCCAGTTGCGGGACAGCTCGAGGGTCCCAGCATTTT CASCGTARGSQHF
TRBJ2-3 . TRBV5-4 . TGTGCCAGCAGGATCGGGGCAGATACGCAGTATTTT CASRIGADTQYF
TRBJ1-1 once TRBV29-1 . TGCAGCGTTGCTAAAGGGTCGGGGACTGAAGCTTTCTTT CSVAKGSGTEAFF
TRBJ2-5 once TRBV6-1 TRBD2 TGTGCCAGCAGTGAAGGGGGGACTAGTGTGGAGACCCAGTACTTC CASSEGGTSVETQYF
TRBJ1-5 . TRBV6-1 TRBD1 TGTGCCAGCAGTGAAGCGTCCGGGACAGGGGGCGCCGCTAACAATCAGCCCCAGCATTTT CASSEASGTGGAANNQPQHF
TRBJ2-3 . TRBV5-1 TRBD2 TGCGCCAGCAGCTCCCGGACTAGCGGGGACACAGATACGCAGTATTTT CASSSRTSGDTDTQYF
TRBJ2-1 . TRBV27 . TGTGCCAGCAGTCCTGCTTTGGTAGCGCTCGAGGTGGGACGACACAATGAGCAGTTCTTC CASSPALVALEVGRHNEQFF
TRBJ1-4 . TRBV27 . TGTGCCAGCAGTTCCGACAGGAGGGAGTCTGAAAAACTGTTTTTT CASSSDRRESEKLFF
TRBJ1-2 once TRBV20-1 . TGCAGTGCTAGGGCATATGGCTACACCTTC CSARAYGYTF
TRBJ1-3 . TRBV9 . TGTGCCAGCAGCGTAGAGGCAGGGGAAGGAAACACCATATATTTT CASSVEAGEGNTIYF
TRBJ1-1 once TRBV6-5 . TGTGCCACAAAGGCCGGGGGGATGAACACTGAAGCTTTCTTT CATKAGGMNTEAFF
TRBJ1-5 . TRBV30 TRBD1 TGTGCCTGGAGTCTTAGGGACAGGGGAGGCCAGCCCCAGCATTTT CAWSLRDRGGQPQHF
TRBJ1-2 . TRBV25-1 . TGTGCCAGCAGTGAAAAGGACCGCGACTATGGCTACACCTTC CASSEKDRDYGYTF
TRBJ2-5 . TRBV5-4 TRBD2 TGTGCCAGCAGCCCTGTAGCGGGAGGGCCGTCGAAGACCCAGTACTTC CASSPVAGGPSKTQYF
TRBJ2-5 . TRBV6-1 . TGTGCCAGCAGGTTGGACAGAACTAAAGAGACCCAGTACTTC CASRLDRTKETQYF
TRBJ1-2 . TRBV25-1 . TGTGCCAGCAGTGTAGCGGGAAACTATGGCTACACCTTC CASSVAGNYGYTF
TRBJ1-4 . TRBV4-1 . TGCGCCAGCAGCCAAGGGTCAGGGAATGAAAAACTGTTTTTT CASSQGSGNEKLFF
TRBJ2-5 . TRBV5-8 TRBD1 TGTGCCAGCAGCCCTACGACCGGGACAGGCCAAGAGACCCAGTACTTC CASSPTTGTGQETQYF
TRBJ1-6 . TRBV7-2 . TGTGCCAGCAGCCTCCGACAGGTGGTGTCACCCCTCCACTTT CASSLRQVVSPLHF
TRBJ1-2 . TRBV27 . TGTGCCAGCAGTTTAACCGGGGGATATGGCTACACCTTC CASSLTGGYGYTF
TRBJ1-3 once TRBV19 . TGTGCCAGTAGTCCCCCAGGGTCCCGGAGAAACACCATATATTTT CASSPPGSRRNTIYF
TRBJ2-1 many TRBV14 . TGTGCCAGCAGCCAATTATGGGGGAGCTCCTACAATGAGCAGTTCTTC CASSQLWGSSYNEQFF
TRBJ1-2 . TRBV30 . TGTGCCTGGATCATGCAGGGCGGCGGCGGCTACACCTTC CAWIMQGGGGYTF